A single sample gave rise to the 22 T cell receptor beta chains below, sequenced in a study of T-cell reconstitution after alpha-beta-depleted transplantation in children. Preparation of the TCRbeta library involved a method that used unique molecular identifiers. TCRdb called the PCR reads again in MiXCR, with one record for every CDR3 protein. Here the sample spans nearly 550,000 distinct CDR3 sequences, about 17% being singletons. Sequencing was performed on PBMCs from the stem cell graft donor, taken from the stem cell graft. The receptors shown here come from a human donor who donated a stem cell graft to a child with acute lymphoblastic leukemia.

J is TRBJ2-7 and V is TRBV27; D not resolved. CDR1 MNHEY and CDR2 SMNVEV come from the germline V gene (reference sequence). With 4 bases removed from V and 2 bases from J, the gap between germline ends came to 6 bases. The CDR3 is 12 residues long. CDR3 protein: CASSSNTYEQYF. CDR3 DNA: TGTGCCAGCAGTTCCAACACCTACGAGCAGTACTTC.

In its sample, this clonotype was seen a few times. The rearrangement links TRBV6-5 to TRBJ1-3, with a tentative D call TRBD1 (5 bases). The germline V gene has CDR1 MNHEY and CDR2 SVGAGI. The CDR3 contains 13 residues. V shed 8 bases and J shed 3 bases, with 11 bases lying between them. The CDR3 nucleotides are TGTGCCAGCGTTCAGGGATTTGGAAACACCATATATTTT. Amino acids: CASVQGFGNTIYF.

This rearrangement joins TRBV6-1 to TRBJ2-5; D remains ambiguous. V lost 8 bases to trimming and J lost 3 bases, with 19 bases between them. The CDR3 covers 15 residues. Germline lookup yields CDR1 MNHNS and CDR2 SASEGT. CDR3 loop: CASGDSVGREETQYF. CDR3 coding DNA: TGTGCCAGCGGGGATTCTGTAGGTCGGGAAGAGACCCAGTACTTC.

V gene TRBV18 combines with J gene TRBJ2-1, with a tentative D call TRBD2 (6 bases). V shed 0 bases and J shed 8 bases, with 14 bases lying between them. Germline lookup yields CDR1 KGHSH and CDR2 LQKENI. The CDR3 is made up of 15 amino acids. CDR3 sequence (DNA): TGTGCCAGCTCACCACCGTTGGGAGGCGTGTATGAGCAGTTCTTC. This sequence encodes CASSPPLGGVYEQFF.

The rearrangement uses TRBV10-2 and TRBJ1-5; no reliable D call. This CDR3 has 16 residues. Germline loops: CDR1 WSHSY, CDR2 SAAADI. Trimming stripped 1 base from V and 2 bases from J, with 12 bases between. The CDR3 spells CASSELRTGGNQPQHF. The CDR3 nucleotides are TGCGCCAGCAGTGAGTTGCGGACTGGGGGCAATCAGCCCCAGCATTTT.

The chain recombines TRBV29-1 with TRBJ2-1; D not certain. Germline CDR1 is SQVTM and CDR2 is ANQGSEA. Trimming took off 1 base at V and 0 bases at J, with 19 bases between the two ends. The CDR3 sequence is 18 residues long. This CDR3 is CSVEGLGLLRSSYNEQFF. CDR3 in DNA: TGCAGCGTTGAAGGGCTAGGGCTCCTGAGGAGCTCCTACAATGAGCAGTTCTTC.

V is TRBV12-3 or TRBV12-4 and J is TRBJ2-5; 8 positions agree with TRBD1. J gave up 4 bases and V 5 bases, and 6 bases lay outside the gene matches. The CDR3 covers 14 residues. The CDR3 DNA sequence: TGTGCCAGCAGTCCCCTTGGACAGGGAGAGACCCAGTACTTC. Residues: CASSPLGQGETQYF.

This chain uses TRBV3-1 with TRBJ2-2; D call uncertain. From germline, CDR1 is LGHDT and CDR2 YNNKEL (reference sequence). The CDR3 totals 15 residues. The V gene lost 3 bases and the J gene lost 4 bases, with 12 bases spanning the gap. The CDR3 nucleotides are TGTGCCAGCAGCCATTTGGACGATCGCACCGGGGAGCTGTTTTTT. It is translated as CASSHLDDRTGELFF.

This clonotype was observed a handful of times. The V call is TRBV7-9, the J call TRBJ2-7; D remains unclear. Per the germline V gene, CDR1 is SEHNR and CDR2 is FQNEAQ (reference sequence). V shed 1 base and J shed 4 bases, with 5 bases lying between them. This CDR3 contains 12 residues. Written as DNA, the CDR3 is TGTGCCAGCAGCTTAGTTCAATACGAGCAGTACTTC. As protein: CASSLVQYEQYF. Filled out from reference TRBV7-9 and TRBJ2-7, the complete variable domain reads DTGVSQNPRHKITKRGQNVTFRCDPISEHNRLYWYRQTLGQGPEFLTYFQNEAQLEKSRLLSDRFSAERPKGSFSTLEIQRTEQGDSAMYLCASSLVQYEQYFGPGTRLTVT.

The gene calls are TRBV24-1 and TRBJ2-1; 9 nucleotides align to TRBD1. Unmatched junction bases numbered 2, after V lost 2 bases and J lost 1 base. CDR1 and CDR2 (germline): KGHDR, SFDVKD. The CDR3 covers 16 residues. CDR3 in DNA: TGTGCCACCAGTGATTCCGGGACAGGGTCCTACAATGAGCAGTTCTTC. Its protein is CATSDSGTGSYNEQFF.

This clonotype came up a few times. CDR3 nucleotide sequence: TGTGCCAGCAGTTTGAAGGGACAGGGTCCCTACGAGCAGTACTTC. Protein: CASSLKGQGPYEQYF. The chain uses TRBV12-3 or TRBV12-4 and TRBJ2-7; TRBD1 matches at 9 bases. V trimming: 3 bases; J trimming: 2 bases; junction bases outside the gene matches: 5. The length of the CDR3 is 15 residues.

This clonotype was detected only a few times. The rearrangement uses TRBV9 and TRBJ2-1, with 9 bases that match TRBD2. The germline V gene has CDR1 SGDLS and CDR2 YYNGEE. Unmatched junction bases numbered 7, after V lost 3 bases and J lost 6 bases. CDR3 length: 15 amino acids. For the CDR3, the DNA is TGTGCCAGCAGCGCCCCGGGACTAGCAATCAATGAGCAGTTCTTC. Its translation is CASSAPGLAINEQFF.

V and J are TRBV5-6 and TRBJ2-7; possible D gene TRBD2, 5 bases. The germline V and J ends were trimmed by 4 bases and 0 bases, with 8 bases remaining between them. The CDR3 runs to 13 residues. Germline V gene data show CDR1 as SGHDT and CDR2 as YYEEEE. The CDR3 reads CASSRRVSYEQYF. The DNA of the CDR3 is TGTGCCAGCAGCAGGCGGGTCTCCTACGAGCAGTACTTC.

This CDR3 reads CASSRFENPGNTIYF. CDR3 DNA sequence: TGTGCCAGCTCAAGATTCGAGAACCCTGGAAACACCATATATTTT. This rearrangement joins TRBV18 to TRBJ1-3, with unresolved D. Per the germline V gene, CDR1 is KGHSH and CDR2 is LQKENI. The CDR3 length is 15 residues. The ends were cut back, 5 bases at V and 2 bases at J, with 13 bases in the middle.

In nucleotides, the CDR3 is TGTGCCAGCAGCCCTGGGGGGTCGTATCGAAATGGCTACACCTTC. Protein product: CASSPGGSYRNGYTF. This chain uses TRBV7-2 with TRBJ1-2; perhaps TRBD1 as D (5 bases). V was trimmed by 5 bases and J by 6 bases, leaving 19 bases between them. Germline V gene lookup returns CDR1 SGHTA and CDR2 FQGNSA. This CDR3 has 15 amino acids. Combining the CDR3 with reference TRBV7-2 and TRBJ1-2 gives the whole variable domain GAGVSQSPSNKVTEKGKDVELRCDPISGHTALYWYRQSLGQGLEFLIYFQGNSAPDKSGLPSDRFSAERTGGSVSTLTIQRTQQEDSAVYLCASSPGGSYRNGYTFGSGTRLTVV.

The J gene is TRBJ1-5, the V gene TRBV20-1; D gene uncertain. V was cut by 0 bases and J by 5 bases, with 14 bases left in between. The CDR3 loop spans 15 amino acids. CDR1 is DFQATT and CDR2 is SNEGSKA in the germline V gene (reference sequence). CDR3 region: CSAREETSADQPQHF. CDR3 bases: TGCAGTGCTAGAGAAGAAACCAGTGCGGATCAGCCCCAGCATTTT.

This chain links TRBV6-1 with TRBJ1-1; 10 nucleotides agree with TRBD1. V lost 5 bases to trimming and J lost 4 bases; unmatched junction nucleotides: 4. The CDR3 sequence is 14 residues long. The germline V gene has CDR1 MNHNS and CDR2 SASEGT. CDR3 sequence (DNA): TGTGCCAGCAGTCGGACAGGGGGGTTCACTGAAGCTTTCTTT. It encodes CASSRTGGFTEAFF.

This clonotype came up a few times. The J gene is TRBJ2-2, the V gene TRBV5-6, with TRBD1 matching 10 bases. The CDR3 is made up of 15 amino acids. Germline V gives CDR1 SGHDT, CDR2 YYEEEE. Trimming at V came to 4 bases and at J to 6 bases, leaving 6 bases not matched to a gene. The CDR3: CASSGPGQGPGELFF. DNA of the CDR3: TGTGCCAGCAGCGGGCCGGGACAGGGGCCCGGGGAGCTGTTTTTT.

This clonotype turned up a few times. The V gene is TRBV19, the J gene TRBJ1-1; D is unclear. Germline V gene data show CDR1 as LNHDA and CDR2 as SQIVND (reference sequence). The V and J ends lost 3 bases and 3 bases respectively, with 8 bases between them. The CDR3 is 13 amino acids. The CDR3 DNA is TGTGCCAGTAGTATGAGAGGAGACACTGAAGCTTTCTTT. Its translation is CASSMRGDTEAFF. Together with reference TRBV19 and TRBJ1-1, the CDR3 gives the full variable domain: DGGITQSPKYLFRKEGQNVTLSCEQNLNHDAMYWYRQDPGQGLRLIYYSQIVNDFQKGDIAEGYSVSREKKESFPLTVTSAQKNPTAFYLCASSMRGDTEAFFGQGTRLTVV.

This chain links TRBV5-1 with TRBJ2-1; D uncertain. Germline V CDR1 and CDR2: SGHRS, YFSETQ. V was cut by 0 bases and J by 8 bases, with 15 bases left in between. The CDR3 sequence is 15 residues long. The CDR3 DNA reads TGCGCCAGCAGCTTGGTGCGGAAGGGTTCGGATGAGCAGTTCTTC. It translates to CASSLVRKGSDEQFF.

This chain links TRBV18 with TRBJ1-1, with no clear D. The CDR3 spans 14 residues. V was clipped by 2 bases and J by 4 bases, with 11 bases between them. CDR1 KGHSH and CDR2 LQKENI come from the germline V gene. CDR3: CASSPVGWITEAFF. CDR3 coding DNA: TGTGCCAGCTCACCAGTGGGGTGGATCACTGAAGCTTTCTTT.

The V gene is TRBV2, the J gene TRBJ2-2, with 8 bases identical to TRBD2. CDR1 is SNHLY and CDR2 is FYNNEI in the germline V gene. V shed 6 bases, J shed 4 bases, and the junction held 7 bases outside the gene matches. This CDR3 spans 15 amino acids. This CDR3 is CASSLLSGSTGELFF. The CDR3, as DNA: TGTGCCAGCAGCCTACTAAGCGGGAGCACCGGGGAGCTGTTTTTT.